This T cell receptor beta chain originates from a study of blood T cells in healthy people across ages. In its sample, this clonotype was seen a few times. The CDR3 contains 15 residues. CDR1 and CDR2 from the germline V gene are SGHRS and YFSETQ. The study drew donors from healthy Caucasian individuals in Russia aged roughly 6 to 90. A second PCR, run for roughly 7 to 12 cycles, used a sample-barcoded 5' primer plus a J-beta primer mix. TCRdb reprocessed the 5' RACE reads with MiXCR, giving one entry per CDR3 protein. Of 780,000 or so distinct CDR3 sequences in the sample, less than 70% were seen once.

Input material: blood. The genes are TRBV5-1 and TRBJ2-7, with TRBD1 matching 7 bases. Matching the DNA end better, TRBJ2-5 makes the J call doubtful. The sequence derives from a man aged 80 or over in good health. CDR3 region: CASSLSRQGRETQYF. The DNA for the CDR3 is TGCGCCAGCAGCTTGTCTCGACAGGGACGGGAGACCCAGTACTTC.